Shown below are 14 T cell receptor beta chains from a single sample sequenced in a study of molecular identifiers for immune sequencing clone quantification. TCRdb used MiXCR to reprocess the PCR reads, holding one entry per CDR3 protein. The repertoire holds 300,000 to 350,000 distinct CDR3 sequences, with 20% to 25% as singletons. The sequenced sample was naive CD8+ T cells from blood, with Jurkat cell RNA spiked in. Subset indicated: FACS-sorted CD8+CD4-CCR7+CD45RA+ naive T cells. The receptors originated from a human donor in good health. Some libraries in this study had Jurkat cell RNA spiked in.

Comment on this clonotype: A much larger clone lies a single base off, so this may be a read error. The chain is built from TRBV7-9 and TRBJ1-4; 9 nucleotides match TRBD1. The length of the CDR3 is 18 residues. Germline V gene data show CDR1 as SEHNR and CDR2 as FQNEAQ (reference sequence). The CDR3 here is CARSLPSGTGTTNEKLFF. Here the CDR3 DNA reads TGTGCCAGAAGCTTACCCTCCGGGACAGGGACCACTAATGAAAAACTGTTTTTT.

In regard to this clonotype: A much larger clone differs from this one at a single base, so this may be a read error. The chain employs TRBV6-6 and TRBJ1-5; TRBD1 is a possible D gene (6 bases). The CDR3 is 13 amino acids. Looked up from germline, CDR1 is MNHNY and CDR2 is SVGAGI (reference sequence). Written as DNA, the CDR3 is TGTGCCGGCAGTTACCCACAGGGACCCCCCCAGCATTTT. Translating gives CAGSYPQGPPQHF.

Of note for this clonotype: Being one base from a much bigger clone, this may be a read error. This chain joins TRBV4-1 and TRBJ1-1, with D possibly matching TRBD1 (6 bases). CDR1 and CDR2 from the germline V gene are MGHRA and YSYEKL. CDR3 size: 15 residues. CDR3 residues: CASSQGQEMNTEALF. CDR3 sequence (DNA): TGCGCCAGCAGCCAAGGACAGGAGATGAACACTGAAGCTCTCTTT.

In this sample, this clonotype turned up many times. The chain is built from TRBV13 and TRBJ1-5; D is uncertain. Trimming pared 0 bases from V and 7 bases from J, leaving 4 bases between. Looked up from germline, CDR1 is PRHDT and CDR2 is FYEKMQ (reference sequence). This CDR3 region has 12 residues. The CDR3 loop reads CASSLGPQPQHF. CDR3 DNA sequence: TGTGCCAGCAGCTTAGGCCCCCAGCCCCAGCATTTT.

This clonotype came up many times. The V and J genes are TRBV7-2 and TRBJ1-5; unclear D gene. V was clipped by 5 bases and J by 0 bases, with 11 bases between them. Per the germline V gene, CDR1 is SGHTA and CDR2 is FQGNSA. This CDR3 contains 15 residues. The CDR3 nucleotides are TGTGCCAGCAGCGTGGACCCCCTTAGCAATCAGCCCCAGCATTTT. Protein sequence: CASSVDPLSNQPQHF.

Concerning this clonotype: Given a much more abundant clone one base away, this may be a read error. The chain links TRBV9 to TRBJ2-5; D tentatively reads TRBD1 or TRBD2 (6 bases each). The germline V gene encodes CDR1 SGDLS and CDR2 YYNGEE. The CDR3 extends over 15 amino acids. V was clipped by 4 bases and J by 2 bases, with 15 bases between them. This CDR3 reads CASSSGAAAQETQYF. In nucleotides, the CDR3 is TGTGCCAGCAGCTCGGGGGCGGCGGCACAAGAGACCCAGTACTTC.

The chain has TRBV12-3 or TRBV12-4 and TRBJ2-2; D is uncertain. The CDR3 runs 14 residues. V was clipped by 3 bases and J by 4 bases, with 9 bases between them. CDR3 region: CASSFVGVTGELFF. The CDR3 DNA follows: TGTGCCAGCAGTTTCGTCGGTGTCACCGGGGAGCTGTTTTTT.

This clonotype was seen repeatedly, ten times or more. The rearrangement joins TRBV7-9 to TRBJ2-3, with 7 bases that match TRBD1. Germline V CDR1 and CDR2: SEHNR, FQNEAQ (reference sequence). J lost 5 bases, V lost 4 bases, and 9 bases had no gene match. This CDR3 region has 15 residues. The CDR3 DNA sequence: TGTGCCAGCAGCTCTCAGGGGGTTGCTGAAGATACGCAGTATTTT. This translates into CASSSQGVAEDTQYF.

Regarding this clonotype: This may arise from a read error, as a much more abundant clone is one base away. The gene calls are TRBV29-1 and TRBJ2-2; D tentatively reads TRBD1 or TRBD2 (5 bases each). The CDR3 is 12 residues long. The germline gives CDR1 SQVTM, CDR2 ANQGSEA. V was clipped by 6 bases and J by 6 bases, with 11 bases between them. The DNA of the CDR3 is TGCAGCGTGCTGAGGGGACCCGGGGAGCTGTTTTTT. As protein: CSVLRGPGELFF.

The table lists this clonotype with a few counts. A single base separates this from a much larger clone, so it may be a read error. The rearrangement links TRBV9 to TRBJ2-2; D might be TRBD2 (6 bases). This CDR3 is built from 17 residues. From germline, CDR1 is SGDLS and CDR2 YYNGEE. Trimming stripped 4 bases from V and 1 base from J, with 17 bases between. In DNA form, the CDR3 reads TGTGCCAGCAGCCTTTCATACGAGCGGGTGAACACCGGGGAGCTGTTTTTT. Residues: CASSLSYERVNTGELFF.

This clonotype was recorded at least ten times. The chain couples TRBV24-1 to TRBJ2-3, with 16 bases identical to TRBD2. This CDR3 is built from 18 residues. The germline CDR1 and CDR2 sequences are KGHDR and SFDVKD. The junction had 7 bases not matched to a gene; V was cut back by 4 bases and J by 4 bases. The CDR3 DNA follows: TGTGCCACCAGTGACTCCGGGACTAGCGGGAGGGCCCCAGATACGCAGTATTTT. It codes for CATSDSGTSGRAPDTQYF.

This clonotype was observed at least ten times. The chain joins TRBV6-1 to TRBJ2-7; 8 bases align to TRBD1. Germline values: CDR1 MNHNS, CDR2 SASEGT. The CDR3 runs to 15 residues. V trimming: 1 base; J trimming: 7 bases; junction bases outside the gene matches: 9. The CDR3 DNA reads as TGTGCCAGCAGTGAAGAAGATACAGGGGGGTGGGAGCAGTACTTC. It specifies CASSEEDTGGWEQYF.

This clonotype was detected ten times or more. The chain carries TRBV4-3 and TRBJ2-7; 8 nucleotides match TRBD1. This CDR3 is 13 amino acids long. Germline-derived CDR1 and CDR2 are LGHNA and YSLEER. Losses at the gene ends were 2 bases for V and 6 bases for J; bases not matched to a gene: 3. This CDR3 is CASSQTDRGEQYF. The CDR3 nucleotides are TGCGCCAGCAGCCAAACCGACAGGGGCGAGCAGTACTTC.

Turning to this clonotype: Compared with germline, one end of the junction differs, possibly owing to a read error. The CDR3, as DNA: TGTGCCAGCAGTCCTCAGGGAGGATTCTCTGGAAACACCGTATATTTT. This translates into CASSPQGGFSGNTVYF. The genes are TRBV27 and TRBJ1-3, with a tentative D call TRBD1 (5 bases). The CDR3 contains 16 residues. Germline values: CDR1 MNHEY, CDR2 SMNVEV (reference sequence).